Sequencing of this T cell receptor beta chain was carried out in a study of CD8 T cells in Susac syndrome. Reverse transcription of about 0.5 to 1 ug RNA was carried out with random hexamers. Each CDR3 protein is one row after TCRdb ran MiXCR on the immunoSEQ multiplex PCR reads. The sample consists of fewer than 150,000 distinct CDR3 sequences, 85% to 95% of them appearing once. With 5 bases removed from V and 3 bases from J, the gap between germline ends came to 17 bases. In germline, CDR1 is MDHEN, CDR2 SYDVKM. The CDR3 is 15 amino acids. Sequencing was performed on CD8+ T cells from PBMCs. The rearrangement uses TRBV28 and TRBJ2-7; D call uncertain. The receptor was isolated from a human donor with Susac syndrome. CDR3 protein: CASSTLVSIDYEQYF. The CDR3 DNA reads TGTGCCAGCAGTACCTTAGTGAGCATTGACTACGAGCAGTACTTC.